The 31 T cell receptor beta chains listed next were all sequenced from one sample in a study of OX40 agonist ivuxolimab in advanced cancers. Some clones are missing from TCRdb's copy, which holds only in-frame ones; the method was immunoSEQ multiplex PCR. Of approximately 68,000 clones listed, about 91% were seen once; the top ten hold 0.8% to 0.9%. The source material was CD4+ or CD8+ T cells sorted from blood, sampled in a trial of the OX40 agonist ivuxolimab. These receptors all come from an adult with an advanced solid tumor such as melanoma, head and neck, liver or kidney cancer.

This clone was seen a single time. V is TRBV11-1 and J is TRBJ1-2; 8 bases agree with TRBD1. The CDR3 consists of 14 residues. Germline CDR1 is SGHAT and CDR2 is FQDESV (reference sequence). Trimming removed 4 bases from V and 4 bases from J; junction bases left unmatched: 5. The CDR3 loop reads CASSSDRGGYGYTF. The CDR3 DNA reads as TGTGCCAGCAGCTCCGACAGGGGAGGCTATGGCTACACCTTC.

The V call is TRBV7-8, the J call TRBJ1-5; a possible D gene is TRBD1 (5 bases). In germline, CDR1 is SGHVS, CDR2 FQNEAQ. V lost 2 bases and J lost 3, with 17 bases in between. The CDR3 length is 17 residues. In DNA form, the CDR3 reads TGTGCCAGCAGCTTATTAGGTAACGGGGGAACCAATCAGCCCCAGCATTTT. This sequence encodes CASSLLGNGGTNQPQHF.

The genes are TRBV9 and TRBJ2-3, with 9 bases aligning to TRBD2. The CDR3 runs to 18 residues. V trimming: 0 bases; J trimming: 0 bases; junction bases outside the gene matches: 8. Germline V gene lookup returns CDR1 SGDLS and CDR2 YYNGEE. The CDR3 DNA reads TGTGCCAGCAGCGTAGCACTGTCTAGCGGGGTTAGCACAGATACGCAGTATTTT. This gives the protein CASSVALSSGVSTDTQYF.

This clone was observed a single time. This rearrangement joins TRBV28 to TRBJ1-1, with D perhaps matching TRBD1 (6 bases). Per the germline V gene, CDR1 is MDHEN and CDR2 is SYDVKM. The CDR3 sequence is 13 residues long. CDR3 protein: CASQTGRYTEAFF. In DNA, the CDR3 is TGTGCTTCCCAAACAGGGAGGTACACTGAAGCTTTCTTT.

The V gene is TRBV7-2, the J gene TRBJ1-5; D unresolved. V was cut by 1 base and J by 3 bases, with 10 bases left in between. The CDR3 loop spans 15 amino acids. Germline V CDR1 and CDR2: SGHTA, FQGNSA. In nucleotides, the CDR3 is TGTGCCAGCAGCTTAGGAGTCCATAACAATCAGCCCCAGCATTTT. Protein product: CASSLGVHNNQPQHF.

This clone showed up just a few times. This chain joins TRBV30 and TRBJ1-1; D is undetermined. Trimming took off 0 bases at V and 9 bases at J, with 14 bases between the two ends. CDR1 GTSNPN and CDR2 SVGIG come from the germline V gene (reference sequence). The CDR3 extends over 13 amino acids. CDR3 nucleotides: TGTGCCTGGAGTGTAGGGTCTCACCAAAAAGCTTTCTTT. Its protein product is CAWSVGSHQKAFF. Combining the CDR3 with reference TRBV30 and TRBJ1-1 gives the whole variable domain SQTIHQWPATLVQPVGSPLSLECTVEGTSNPNLYWYRQAAGRGLQLLFYSVGIGQISSEVPQNLSASRPQDRQFILSSKKLLLSDSGFYLCAWSVGSHQKAFFGQGTRLTVV.

This chain uses TRBV2 with TRBJ2-5; D might be TRBD2 (6 bases). This CDR3 comprises 15 residues. Germline CDR1 is SNHLY and CDR2 is FYNNEI. V lost 0 bases to trimming and J lost 7 bases, with 15 bases between them. CDR3 nucleotide sequence: TGTGCCAGCAGTGAAGCGGTAGGCGGAGGGGTGACCCAGTACTTC. It specifies CASSEAVGGGVTQYF.

This chain links TRBV2 with TRBJ2-1; D is undetermined. This CDR3 is 11 amino acids long. In germline, CDR1 is SNHLY, CDR2 FYNNEI. Trimming took off 9 bases at V and 5 bases at J, with 8 bases between the two ends. The CDR3 region is CASQYHNEQFF. The CDR3 nucleotides are TGTGCCAGTCAGTACCACAATGAGCAGTTCTTC.

The CDR3 coding sequence is TGTGCCAGCAGCCGCGGAGGGTCTAGCACAGATACGCAGTATTTT. Its translation is CASSRGGSSTDTQYF. This sequence joins TRBV11-3 and TRBJ2-3; D is perhaps TRBD2 (6 bases). The CDR3 spans 15 residues. V lost 5 bases, J lost 0 bases, and 12 bases lay in between. The germline V gene encodes CDR1 SGHNT and CDR2 YENEEA. Based on the CDR3 plus reference TRBV11-3 and TRBJ2-3, the full variable domain is EAGVVQSPRYKIIEKKQPVAFWCNPISGHNTLYWYLQNLGQGPELLIRYENEEAVDDSQLPKDRFSAERLKGVDSTLKIQPAELGDSAVYLCASSRGGSSTDTQYFGPGTRLTVL.

The chain combines TRBV4-1 with TRBJ1-1, with a tentative D call TRBD1 (6 bases). CDR1 is MGHRA and CDR2 is YSYEKL in the germline V gene. The CDR3 length is 16 residues. V was cut by 1 base and J by 8 bases, with 20 bases left in between. Here the CDR3 DNA reads TGCGCCAGCAGCCAAGCAATAACAGGGCTTCATTGGGAAGCTTTCTTT. Translated: CASSQAITGLHWEAFF.

J is TRBJ2-3 and V is TRBV4-3; 10 nucleotides align to TRBD2. With 4 bases clipped from V and 1 base from J, the junction kept 2 bases outside the gene matches. The CDR3 totals 15 residues. From germline, CDR1 is LGHNA and CDR2 YSLEER. This CDR3 is CASSLGLAGTDTQYF. The CDR3 DNA reads as TGCGCCAGCAGCCTAGGACTAGCGGGCACAGATACGCAGTATTTT.

This clone was seen more than once but under ten times. V is TRBV18 and J is TRBJ1-4; 9 nucleotides agree with TRBD1. CDR1 is KGHSH, CDR2 LQKENI, per germline. The CDR3 is 19 residues long. With 3 bases clipped from V and 0 bases from J, the junction kept 11 bases outside the gene matches. The CDR3 DNA follows: TGTGCCAGCTCACCCGAGAGGCGGACAGGGGTCGCAACTAATGAAAAACTGTTTTTT. Translation: CASSPERRTGVATNEKLFF.

The chain has TRBV28 and TRBJ1-2; D unresolved. Germline lookup yields CDR1 MDHEN and CDR2 SYDVKM. This CDR3 is 11 amino acids long. The CDR3 region has the DNA TGTGCGTCAGGCCGGGACTATGGCTACACCTTC. Amino acid sequence: CASGRDYGYTF.

The CDR3 protein is CASSLGQGVTTPYGYTF. In DNA form, the CDR3 reads TGTGCCAGCAGCTTAGGGCAGGGAGTTACAACCCCCTATGGCTACACCTTC. V is TRBV7-9 and J is TRBJ1-2, with D perhaps matching TRBD1 (5 bases). The CDR3 spans 17 residues. The germline CDR1 and CDR2 sequences are SEHNR and FQNEAQ (reference sequence). V was trimmed by 1 base and J by 4 bases, leaving 19 bases between them.

The V and J genes are TRBV29-1 and TRBJ2-3; D tentatively reads TRBD1 or TRBD2 (6 bases each). CDR1 is SQVTM and CDR2 is ANQGSEA in the germline V gene. Trimming cost V 4 bases and J 3 bases, with 11 bases left between them. The CDR3 extends over 13 amino acids. CDR3 amino acids: CSVVGGLTDTQYF. In DNA form, the CDR3 reads TGCAGCGTTGTAGGGGGGCTTACAGATACGCAGTATTTT.

V and J are TRBV28 and TRBJ1-5, with TRBD1 as a possible D gene (6 bases). The CDR3 contains 15 residues. Germline CDR1 reads MDHEN; CDR2 reads SYDVKM. Trimming cost V 6 bases and J 0 bases, with 12 bases left between them. CDR3 protein: CASRGTGFSNQPQHF. The CDR3 DNA is TGTGCCAGCAGGGGAACAGGGTTTAGCAATCAGCCCCAGCATTTT.

The V and J genes are TRBV6-5 and TRBJ2-3; TRBD2 agrees at 9 bases. V shed 10 bases and J 2 bases; nucleotides not matched to a gene: 10. CDR1 is MNHEY and CDR2 is SVGAGI in the germline V gene. The CDR3 runs to 15 residues. This chain's CDR3 is CATRIAGADTDTQYF. CDR3 coding DNA: TGTGCCACCAGAATAGCGGGGGCGGACACAGATACGCAGTATTTT.

The chain combines TRBV5-7 with TRBJ2-1; D is undetermined. TRBV5-7 is designated an ORF whose function remains uncertain. The CDR3 extends over 16 amino acids. Trimming shortened V by 3 bases and J by 1 base, and 14 bases separated the two germline ends. The CDR3 here is CASSSRGGNSYNEQFF. The CDR3 bases are TGTGCCAGCAGCTCACGCGGTGGAAATTCCTACAATGAGCAGTTCTTC.

V usage is TRBV30 and J usage is TRBJ2-1, with 7 bases identical to TRBD2. The CDR3 is made up of 13 amino acids. V lost 2 bases and J lost 10; bases outside the gene matches: 8. Germline V lookup: CDR1 GTSNPN, CDR2 SVGIG (reference sequence). The CDR3: CAWSSPGGGEQFF. For the CDR3, the DNA is TGTGCCTGGAGTTCCCCGGGCGGGGGAGAGCAGTTCTTC. Together with reference TRBV30 and TRBJ2-1, the CDR3 gives the full variable domain: SQTIHQWPATLVQPVGSPLSLECTVEGTSNPNLYWYRQAAGRGLQLLFYSVGIGQISSEVPQNLSASRPQDRQFILSSKKLLLSDSGFYLCAWSSPGGGEQFFGPGTRLTVL.

This clone was seen a single time. The rearrangement joins TRBV14 to TRBJ1-2; D is possibly TRBD1 (6 bases). Germline CDR1 SGHDN, CDR2 FVKESK. The V end was cut by 4 bases, the J end by 8 bases, with 17 bases between. This CDR3 has 14 amino acids. The chain's CDR3 is CASSRRGTSMGYTF. DNA for the CDR3: TGTGCCAGCAGCCGTAGAGGGACATCTATGGGCTACACCTTC.

The chain uses TRBV4-1 and TRBJ1-1; D is undetermined. The CDR3 loop spans 12 amino acids. V lost 3 bases and J 1 base, leaving 3 bases between the germline ends. Per germline, CDR1 MGHRA and CDR2 YSYEKL. This chain's CDR3 is CASSHENTEAFF. In nucleotides, the CDR3 is TGCGCCAGCAGCCATGAGAACACTGAAGCTTTCTTT.

V usage is TRBV7-8 and J usage is TRBJ2-1; D remains ambiguous. Per the germline V gene, CDR1 is SGHVS and CDR2 is FQNEAQ. The CDR3 is 12 amino acids. With 5 bases removed from V and 6 bases from J, the gap between germline ends came to 8 bases. This CDR3 is CASSPRANEQFF. The CDR3 DNA is TGTGCCAGCAGCCCGCGTGCCAATGAGCAGTTCTTC.

The chain links TRBV25-1 to TRBJ2-3, with D possibly matching TRBD2 (7 bases). Trimming removed 3 bases at V and 2 bases at J, with 15 bases between. Germline V CDR1 and CDR2: MGHDK, SYGVNS. The CDR3 runs 16 residues. CDR3 sequence reads: CASSDTGGSYTDTQYF. The CDR3 coding sequence is TGTGCCAGCAGTGACACGGGGGGCTCCTACACAGATACGCAGTATTTT.

Only a few counts were recorded for this clone. The genes are TRBV10-3 and TRBJ2-5; D remains unclear. The ends were cut back, 5 bases at V and 3 bases at J, with 10 bases in the middle. This CDR3 is 13 amino acids long. Germline V gene data show CDR1 as ENHRY and CDR2 as SYGVKD. CDR3 nucleotide sequence: TGTGCCATCAGTTTCTCCGGTAAAGAGACCCAGTACTTC. Amino acids: CAISFSGKETQYF.

The chain links TRBV9 to TRBJ2-3; D is ambiguous. V dropped 0 bases and J dropped 2 bases, with 19 bases sitting between them. Germline values: CDR1 SGDLS, CDR2 YYNGEE. This CDR3 comprises 18 residues. DNA of the CDR3: TGTGCCAGCAGCGTAGAGGGTGGTTGGTACAGCCTCACAGATACGCAGTATTTT. Translation: CASSVEGGWYSLTDTQYF.

This rearrangement joins TRBV19 to TRBJ2-7; TRBD2 might be the D (5 bases). The germline V gene encodes CDR1 LNHDA and CDR2 SQIVND (reference sequence). V lost 6 bases and J 0 bases, leaving 21 bases between the germline ends. The CDR3 runs to 17 residues. The CDR3 spells CASSPKRLPESSYEQYF. The CDR3 DNA sequence: TGTGCCAGTAGCCCCAAAAGACTACCTGAGAGCTCCTACGAGCAGTACTTC.

This rearrangement joins TRBV27 to TRBJ2-7, with D perhaps TRBD1 or TRBD2 (6 bases each). Per the germline V gene, CDR1 is MNHEY and CDR2 is SMNVEV (reference sequence). This CDR3 spans 15 amino acids. The germline V and J ends were trimmed by 5 bases and 6 bases, with 20 bases remaining between them. The CDR3 loop is CASSIPPGAGLEQYF. The DNA for the CDR3 is TGTGCCAGCAGTATCCCCCCGGGGGCAGGCCTCGAGCAGTACTTC.

This clone was picked up one time. This rearrangement joins TRBV7-2 to TRBJ1-2; D perhaps matches TRBD1 (6 bases). The CDR3 spans 13 residues. Trimming removed 5 bases at V and 4 bases at J, with 11 bases between. CDR1 SGHTA and CDR2 FQGNSA come from the germline V gene. The CDR3: CASSPGGGYGYTF. The CDR3 DNA reads as TGTGCCAGCAGCCCGGGGGGCGGCTATGGCTACACCTTC.

This clone was counted a few times. The chain uses TRBV7-9 and TRBJ1-2; D remains ambiguous. CDR1 SEHNR and CDR2 FQNEAQ come from the germline V gene (reference sequence). Trimming took 7 bases from V and 5 from J, leaving 14 bases between them. CDR3 length equals 13 residues. The CDR3 DNA reads TGTGCCAGCAACTCCTTGTTAGGGTATGGCTACACCTTC. Its translation is CASNSLLGYGYTF.

The rearrangement joins TRBV11-3 to TRBJ2-1; possibly TRBD2 for D (5 bases). CDR3 length equals 12 residues. CDR1 and CDR2 (germline): SGHNT, YENEEA. Trimming removed 4 bases from V and 9 bases from J, with 10 bases in between. The CDR3 coding sequence is TGTGCCAGCAGCTCCCACGGGGTTGAGCAGTTCTTC. It encodes CASSSHGVEQFF.

This rearrangement joins TRBV13 to TRBJ2-7; a possible D gene is TRBD1 (5 bases). From germline, CDR1 is PRHDT and CDR2 FYEKMQ (reference sequence). This CDR3 is 15 amino acids long. V was pared by 11 bases and J by 5 bases, with 25 bases between. The CDR3 protein is CAPSRAATRGHEQYF. The CDR3, as DNA: TGTGCCCCCAGCAGGGCAGCAACTCGAGGCCACGAGCAGTACTTC.